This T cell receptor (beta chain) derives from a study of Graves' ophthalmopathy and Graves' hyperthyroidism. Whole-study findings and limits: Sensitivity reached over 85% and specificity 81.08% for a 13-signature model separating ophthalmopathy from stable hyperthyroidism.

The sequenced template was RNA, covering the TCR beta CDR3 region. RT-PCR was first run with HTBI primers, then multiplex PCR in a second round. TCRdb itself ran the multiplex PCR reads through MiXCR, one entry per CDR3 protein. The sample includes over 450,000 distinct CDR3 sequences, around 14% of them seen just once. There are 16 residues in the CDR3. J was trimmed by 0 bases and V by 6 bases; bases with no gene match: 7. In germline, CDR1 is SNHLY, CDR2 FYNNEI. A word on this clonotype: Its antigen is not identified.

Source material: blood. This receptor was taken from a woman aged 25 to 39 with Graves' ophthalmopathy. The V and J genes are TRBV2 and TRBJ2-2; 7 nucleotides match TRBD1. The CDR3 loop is CASSVSGTANTGELFF. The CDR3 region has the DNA TGTGCCAGCAGCGTTTCCGGGACAGCGAACACCGGGGAGCTGTTTTTT.